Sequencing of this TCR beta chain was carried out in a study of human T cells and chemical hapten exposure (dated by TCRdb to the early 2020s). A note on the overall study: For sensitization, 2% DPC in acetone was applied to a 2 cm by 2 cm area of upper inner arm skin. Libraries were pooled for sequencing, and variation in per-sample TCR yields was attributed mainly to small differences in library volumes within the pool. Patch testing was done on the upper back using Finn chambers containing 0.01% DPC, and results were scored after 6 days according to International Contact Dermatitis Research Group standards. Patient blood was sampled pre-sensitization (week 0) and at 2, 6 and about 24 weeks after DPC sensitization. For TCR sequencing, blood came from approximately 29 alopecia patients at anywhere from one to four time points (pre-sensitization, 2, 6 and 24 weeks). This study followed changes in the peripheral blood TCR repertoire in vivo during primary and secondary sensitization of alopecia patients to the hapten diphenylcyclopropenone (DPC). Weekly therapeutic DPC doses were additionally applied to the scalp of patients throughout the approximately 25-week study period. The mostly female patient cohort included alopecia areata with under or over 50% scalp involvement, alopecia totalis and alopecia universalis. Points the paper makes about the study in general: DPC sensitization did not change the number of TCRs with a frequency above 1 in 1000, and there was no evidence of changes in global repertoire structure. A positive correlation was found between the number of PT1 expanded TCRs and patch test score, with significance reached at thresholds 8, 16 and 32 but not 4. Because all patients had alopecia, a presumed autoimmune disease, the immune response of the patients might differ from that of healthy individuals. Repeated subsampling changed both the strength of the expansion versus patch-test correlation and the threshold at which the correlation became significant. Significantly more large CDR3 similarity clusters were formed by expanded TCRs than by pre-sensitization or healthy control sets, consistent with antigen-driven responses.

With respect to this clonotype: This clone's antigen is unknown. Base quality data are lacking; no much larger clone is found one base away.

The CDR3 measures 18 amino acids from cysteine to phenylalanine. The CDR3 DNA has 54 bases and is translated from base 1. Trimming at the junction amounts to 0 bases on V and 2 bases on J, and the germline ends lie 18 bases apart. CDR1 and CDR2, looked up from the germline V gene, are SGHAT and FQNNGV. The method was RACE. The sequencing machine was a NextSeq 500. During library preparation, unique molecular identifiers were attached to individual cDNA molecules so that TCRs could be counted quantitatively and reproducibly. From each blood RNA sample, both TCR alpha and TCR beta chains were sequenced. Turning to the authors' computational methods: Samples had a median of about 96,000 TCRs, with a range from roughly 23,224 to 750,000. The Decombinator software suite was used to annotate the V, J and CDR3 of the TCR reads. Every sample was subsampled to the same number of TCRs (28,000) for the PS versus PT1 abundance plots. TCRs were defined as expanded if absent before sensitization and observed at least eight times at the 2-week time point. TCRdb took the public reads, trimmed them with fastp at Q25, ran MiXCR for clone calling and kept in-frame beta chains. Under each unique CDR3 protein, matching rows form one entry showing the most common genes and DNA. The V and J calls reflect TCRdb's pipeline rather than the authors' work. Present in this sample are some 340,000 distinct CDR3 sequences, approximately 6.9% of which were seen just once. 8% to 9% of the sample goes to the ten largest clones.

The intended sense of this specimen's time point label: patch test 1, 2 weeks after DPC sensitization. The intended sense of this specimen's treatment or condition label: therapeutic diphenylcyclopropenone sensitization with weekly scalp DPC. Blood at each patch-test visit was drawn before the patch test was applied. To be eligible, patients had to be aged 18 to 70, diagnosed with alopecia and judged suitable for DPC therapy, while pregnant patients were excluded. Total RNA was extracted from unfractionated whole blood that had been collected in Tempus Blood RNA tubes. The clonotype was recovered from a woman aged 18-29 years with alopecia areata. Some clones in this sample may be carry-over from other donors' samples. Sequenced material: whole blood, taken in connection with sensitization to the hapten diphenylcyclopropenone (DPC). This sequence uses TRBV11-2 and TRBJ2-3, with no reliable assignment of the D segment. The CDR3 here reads CASSLESVWAVDTDTQYF. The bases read TGTGCCAGCAGCTTAGAATCGGTATGGGCAGTCGACACAGATACGCAGTATTTT.